These 23 T cell receptor beta chains were sequenced from one sample in a study of blood T cell repertoires in COVID-19 (dated by TCRdb to about 2020). Library method: the immunoSEQ multiplex PCR assay. TCRdb obtained this table from immuneACCESS and retained in-frame rearrangements with V and J assigned. These tables miss some clones; where compared with another copy, unresolved V genes account for less than half of the shortfall, and the remainder is unexplained. This sample has 150,000 to 200,000 clones in its table, and about nine tenths of those were observed once. The ten biggest clones cover 1.9% of the sample. Sequenced: peripheral blood. All receptors come from a man younger than 35 who had recovered from COVID-19.

A remark on this clone: Different DNA sequences within this sample yield the same CDR3. The chain combines TRBV15 with TRBJ1-2; D uncertain. The V end lost 0 bases, the J end lost 0 bases, and 8 bases lay between the germline ends. Germline values: CDR1 LNHNV, CDR2 YYDKDF (reference sequence). This CDR3 spans 15 amino acids. The DNA for the CDR3 is TGTGCCACCAGCAGAGACCGGGGTTCTAACTATGGCTACACCTTC. This codes for CATSRDRGSNYGYTF.

This clone was recorded only once. The chain has TRBV6-1 and TRBJ2-7, with unresolved D. The CDR3 is 24 residues long. Germline V lookup: CDR1 MNHNS, CDR2 SASEGT. V lost 1 base and J 2 bases, leaving 39 bases between the germline ends. The CDR3 here is CASSEVFCSENRPSRVWCPYEQYF. Here the CDR3 DNA reads TGTGCCAGCAGTGAAGTATTTTGTTCGGAGAACCGGCCCTCTCGAGTGTGGTGCCCCTACGAGCAGTACTTC.

The rearrangement joins TRBV28 to TRBJ2-3; D perhaps matches TRBD1 (6 bases). V lost 3 bases to trimming and J lost 3 bases, with 16 bases between them. Germline-derived CDR1 and CDR2 are MDHEN and SYDVKM. The CDR3 contains 16 residues. The CDR3 loop is CASSFARTAITDTQYF. Written as DNA, the CDR3 is TGTGCCAGCAGTTTTGCGAGGACAGCAATAACAGATACGCAGTATTTT.

The chain employs TRBV5-5 and TRBJ2-1; TRBD2 agrees at 10 bases. Per germline, CDR1 SGHKS and CDR2 YYEKEE (reference sequence). V lost 1 base and J lost 2; bases outside the gene matches: 0. CDR3 length: 15 residues. Here the CDR3 reads CASSLTSGTYNEQFF. In nucleotides, the CDR3 is TGTGCCAGCAGCTTGACTAGCGGGACCTACAATGAGCAGTTCTTC.

The chain joins TRBV7-9 to TRBJ1-2; the D gene is possibly TRBD1 (6 bases). Germline CDR1 is SEHNR and CDR2 is FQNEAQ (reference sequence). V was trimmed by 1 base and J by 4 bases, leaving 10 bases between them. The CDR3 totals 14 residues. CDR3 sequence: CASSLEGEGYGYTF. In DNA form, the CDR3 reads TGTGCCAGCAGCTTAGAGGGGGAAGGCTATGGCTACACCTTC.

The rearrangement joins TRBV10-3 to TRBJ2-1; 10 bases map to TRBD2. The CDR3 totals 15 residues. Germline loops: CDR1 ENHRY, CDR2 SYGVKD. The ends lost 10 bases at V and 6 bases at J; junction bases unmatched: 12. The CDR3 DNA sequence: TGTGCCAGCCAACATAGCGGGAGGTTAGGCAATGAGCAGTTCTTC. This encodes CASQHSGRLGNEQFF.

The CDR3 nucleotides read TGTGCCAGCAGCCTACGGGGCGGGGAGCTGTTTTTT. As protein: CASSLRGGELFF. This chain connects TRBV9 to TRBJ2-2; a possible D gene is TRBD2 (5 bases). This CDR3 region has 12 residues. V was shortened by 4 bases and J by 7 bases, with 8 bases between the two germline ends. CDR1 and CDR2 from the germline V gene are SGDLS and YYNGEE.

The V gene is TRBV6-1, the J gene TRBJ2-1; 7 bases align to TRBD2. The CDR3 is made up of 17 amino acids. The germline gives CDR1 MNHNS, CDR2 SASEGT. Germline trimming cut 3 bases from V and 8 bases from J; bases unmatched to any gene: 16. CDR3 amino acids: CASSDFSSSGEGHEQFF. In nucleotides, the CDR3 is TGTGCCAGCAGTGATTTTTCGTCTAGCGGTGAGGGGCATGAGCAGTTCTTC.

The chain uses TRBV9 and TRBJ2-3, with TRBD1 matching over 11 bases. The V segment lost 4 bases and the J segment 2 bases; nucleotides outside the gene matches: 6. This CDR3 region has 16 residues. Per germline, CDR1 SGDLS and CDR2 YYNGEE. CDR3 nucleotides: TGTGCCAGCAGCTGGGGACAGGGGGACTTCACAGATACGCAGTATTTT. It encodes CASSWGQGDFTDTQYF.

This rearrangement joins TRBV5-1 to TRBJ1-6, with D perhaps TRBD1 (5 bases). Trimming took 0 bases from V and 9 from J, leaving 25 bases between them. The germline V gene encodes CDR1 SGHRS and CDR2 YFSETQ. This CDR3 is built from 19 residues. The CDR3 sequence is CASSLDPVGPGREGSPLHF. DNA of the CDR3: TGCGCCAGCAGCTTGGATCCGGTGGGACCGGGGAGGGAGGGTTCACCCCTCCACTTT.

V usage is TRBV7-9 and J usage is TRBJ2-2; 12 bases line up with TRBD2. Looked up from germline, CDR1 is SEHNR and CDR2 is FQNEAQ (reference sequence). V lost 5 bases to trimming and J lost 6 bases; unmatched junction nucleotides: 7. CDR3 size: 16 residues. CDR3 amino acids: CASSPRLAGVAGELFF. In nucleotides, the CDR3 is TGTGCCAGCAGCCCCCGACTAGCGGGAGTGGCCGGGGAGCTGTTTTTT.

The chain employs TRBV14 and TRBJ2-5, with D tentatively TRBD1 (6 bases). The CDR3 totals 13 residues. V lost 4 bases and J 4 bases, leaving 10 bases between the germline ends. Germline V gene lookup returns CDR1 SGHDN and CDR2 FVKESK. For the CDR3, the DNA is TGTGCCAGCAGCCGGCAAGGGGGAGAGACCCAGTACTTC. It codes for CASSRQGGETQYF.

V is TRBV12-5 and J is TRBJ1-5, with no clear D. From germline, CDR1 is LGHNT and CDR2 FRNRAP. The CDR3 contains 15 residues. Trimming removed 0 bases at V and 11 bases at J, with 17 bases between. The CDR3 nucleotides read TGTGCTAGTGGTTTGGTCGAGCTCACCGTCGGGGCCCAGCATTTT. Amino acid sequence: CASGLVELTVGAQHF.

The chain has TRBV7-9 and TRBJ2-7, with unresolved D. Per the germline V gene, CDR1 is SEHNR and CDR2 is FQNEAQ (reference sequence). Between the trimmed V and J ends, which lost 1 base and 3 bases, there was a span of 13 bases. This CDR3 region has 15 residues. CDR3 region: CASSLGGPPDYEQYF. The CDR3 DNA follows: TGTGCCAGCAGCTTAGGTGGGCCTCCGGACTACGAGCAGTACTTC.

This rearrangement joins TRBV6-2 or TRBV6-3 to TRBJ2-1; 8 nucleotides align to TRBD2. Germline CDR1 MNHEY, CDR2 SVGEGT. The CDR3 runs 17 residues. V lost 4 bases to trimming and J lost 0 bases; unmatched junction nucleotides: 8. CDR3 region: CASSFLPSGSSYNEQFF. The CDR3 region has the DNA TGTGCCAGCAGTTTCTTACCGAGCGGGAGCTCCTACAATGAGCAGTTCTTC.

The gene calls are TRBV6-5 and TRBJ2-2, with a possible D match to TRBD2 (5 bases). This CDR3 comprises 13 residues. V shed 6 bases and J shed 6 bases, with 11 bases lying between them. The V gene's germline CDR1 is MNHEY and CDR2 SVGAGI. The chain's CDR3 is CASSSSEAGELFF. In DNA, the CDR3 is TGTGCCAGCAGCTCGTCGGAGGCCGGGGAGCTGTTTTTT.

V usage is TRBV12-3 or TRBV12-4 and J usage is TRBJ2-7; 7 bases align to TRBD1. V shed 8 bases and J 5 bases; nucleotides not matched to a gene: 3. This CDR3 comprises 11 residues. The CDR3 DNA sequence: TGTGCCAGCCGACAGGGCGACGAGCAGTACTTC. This gives the protein CASRQGDEQYF.

The J gene is TRBJ2-7, the V gene TRBV20-1, with a possible D match to TRBD2 (6 bases). This CDR3 has 15 amino acids. Trimming pared 3 bases from V and 3 bases from J, leaving 18 bases between. Germline CDR1 DFQATT, CDR2 SNEGSKA (reference sequence). The CDR3 nucleotides are TGCAGTGCTAGTGGGGTGGGGGGAGCTGGCTACGAGCAGTACTTC. Encoded protein: CSASGVGGAGYEQYF.

V is TRBV5-4 and J is TRBJ2-5; 9 nucleotides align to TRBD2. J lost 5 bases, V lost 2 bases, and 7 bases had no gene match. CDR1 is SGHNT, CDR2 YYREEE, per germline (reference sequence). The CDR3 has 15 residues. CDR3 protein: CASSFLAGDGETQYF. The CDR3 DNA sequence: TGTGCCAGCAGCTTTTTAGCGGGAGACGGGGAGACCCAGTACTTC.

This sequence joins TRBV7-2 and TRBJ1-1, with 7 nucleotides matching TRBD1. Looked up from germline, CDR1 is SGHTA and CDR2 is FQGNSA. The CDR3 is 15 amino acids. J was trimmed by 4 bases and V by 1 base; bases with no gene match: 6. CDR3 protein: CASSLVDRAATEAFF. The CDR3 DNA follows: TGTGCCAGCAGCTTAGTCGACAGGGCGGCCACTGAAGCTTTCTTT.

Points on this clone: The sample holds other DNA sequences that translate to the same CDR3. The chain joins TRBV12-3 or TRBV12-4 to TRBJ1-2; D may be TRBD1 (6 bases). CDR3 length equals 13 residues. Between the trimmed V and J ends, which lost 6 bases and 4 bases, there was a span of 12 bases. CDR3 bases: TGTGCCAGCAGCCTCGGACAGATCTATGGCTACACCTTC. Its translation is CASSLGQIYGYTF.

The chain couples TRBV19 to TRBJ1-5; no reliable D call. Looked up from germline, CDR1 is LNHDA and CDR2 is SQIVND (reference sequence). V lost 3 bases and J 0 bases, leaving 9 bases between the germline ends. The CDR3 covers 15 residues. The CDR3 bases are TGTGCCAGTAGTATGACGAGGTATAGCAATCAGCCCCAGCATTTT. As protein: CASSMTRYSNQPQHF.

Here the CDR3 reads CASSLRRDSTYEQYF. The DNA of the CDR3 is TGTGCCAGCAGCTTAAGGCGGGATAGTACCTACGAGCAGTACTTC. The rearrangement joins TRBV7-2 to TRBJ2-7; D possibly corresponds to TRBD2 (6 bases). The V end was cut by 2 bases, the J end by 2 bases, with 13 bases between. Germline V lookup: CDR1 SGHTA, CDR2 FQGNSA. CDR3 length equals 15 residues.